This TCR beta chain emerged from a study of monozygotic twins with inflammatory bowel disease. TCRdb derives one entry per CDR3 protein from the 5' RACE reads, leaving out DNA. The sample totals approximately 120,000 distinct CDR3 sequences; its top ten clones hold around 11%. The CDR3 contains 14 residues. CDR1 SQVTM and CDR2 ANQGSEA come from the germline V gene. This TCR derives from a human donor with ulcerative colitis or Crohn's disease, or a healthy co-twin of an affected twin (not recorded which). Sequenced material: blood. V usage is TRBV29-1 and J usage is TRBJ2-7; TCRdb's D call of TRBD1 is untestable without DNA. Here the CDR3 reads CSVKSGASSYEQYF.